Below, 14 T cell receptor beta chains from the same sample are listed, as sequenced in a study of blood T cell repertoires in COVID-19 (dated by TCRdb to 2020 to 2022). The receptor library was made with the immunoSEQ multiplex PCR assay. Drawn from immuneACCESS, this table holds only the in-frame rearrangements with V and J called that TCRdb kept. Clones are partly lost; checked studies trace under half to an unresolved V gene and leave the rest unexplained. Counted in this sample were some 250,000 clones; around 88% of them appeared once. The leading ten clones occupy 3% to 3.5% of the sample. Source material: peripheral blood. Receptor source: a woman between 25 and 40 years old who had recovered from COVID-19.

The chain has TRBV4-1 and TRBJ1-1, with 8 bases matching TRBD1. The CDR3 spans 16 residues. Germline CDR1 reads MGHRA; CDR2 reads YSYEKL. V gave up 4 bases and J gave up 6 bases; unmatched junction bases: 13. DNA for the CDR3: TGCGCCAGCAGCCCGAGGTTGGGGCAGGGGGCTCCTGAAGCTTTCTTT. Residues: CASSPRLGQGAPEAFF.

V usage is TRBV3-1 (or the pseudogene TRBV3-2) and J usage is TRBJ1-2; 9 bases align to TRBD1. The V and J ends lost 2 bases and 4 bases, in that order; junction bases with no gene match: 5. The CDR3 covers 15 residues. Germline V gives CDR1 LGHDT, CDR2 YNNKEL (reference sequence). The CDR3 spells CASSQPDRGGYGYTF. CDR3 sequence (DNA): TGTGCCAGCAGCCAACCGGACAGGGGTGGCTATGGCTACACCTTC.

The chain carries TRBV27 and TRBJ2-3; 8 bases match TRBD2. The CDR3 is made up of 14 amino acids. Germline-derived CDR1 and CDR2 are MNHEY and SMNVEV (reference sequence). The V segment lost 4 bases and the J segment 4 bases; nucleotides outside the gene matches: 4. CDR3 sequence: CASSSGRGADTQYF. CDR3 in DNA: TGTGCCAGCAGTTCTGGGCGGGGGGCAGATACGCAGTATTTT.

This clone appeared a single time. J is TRBJ2-7 and V is TRBV6-5; the match to TRBD2 covers 9 bases. V gave up 5 bases and J gave up 2 bases; unmatched junction bases: 7. There are 15 residues in the CDR3. Germline V gives CDR1 MNHEY, CDR2 SVGAGI. CDR3 region: CASSLDAGGTYEQYF. DNA for the CDR3: TGTGCCAGCAGTCTGGATGCGGGGGGGACCTACGAGCAGTACTTC.

This clone was observed a single time. The chain carries TRBV24-1 and TRBJ2-3, with 8 bases lining up with TRBD2. The germline CDR1 and CDR2 sequences are KGHDR and SFDVKD. The CDR3 sequence is 17 residues long. Trimming cost V 3 bases and J 5 bases; bases outside gene matches: 12. In DNA form, the CDR3 reads TGTGCCACCAGTGATCCCAGCGCTGGCGGGGGGTTAGATACGCAGTATTTT. Its translation is CATSDPSAGGGLDTQYF.

The CDR3 is CSVSSRDYGYTF. CDR3 DNA: TGCAGCGTCTCGTCCCGGGACTATGGCTACACCTTC. J is TRBJ1-2 and V is TRBV29-1; D is undetermined. Between the trimmed V and J ends, which lost 6 bases and 3 bases, there was a span of 11 bases. The CDR3 spans 12 residues. Germline loops: CDR1 SQVTM, CDR2 ANQGSEA.

The table lists this clone with a count of one. The rearrangement links TRBV7-2 to TRBJ2-5, with 9 bases aligning to TRBD2. Germline CDR1 is SGHTA and CDR2 is FQGNSA. The CDR3 totals 14 residues. V lost 2 bases, J lost 9 bases, and 7 bases stayed unmatched. The CDR3 reads CASSLSGGTPSQYF. The CDR3 bases are TGTGCCAGCAGCTTAAGCGGGGGGACCCCCTCCCAGTACTTC.

This clone appeared many times. At one end the junction does not follow the germline gene, possibly because of a read error. The CDR3 coding sequence is TGTGCCAACAGCGGGGGGGCCTACAATGAGCAGTTCTTC. It encodes CANSGGAYNEQFF. The V call is TRBV7-9, the J call TRBJ2-1; 10 nucleotides agree with TRBD2. CDR3 length equals 13 residues. Germline V gene data show CDR1 as SEHNR and CDR2 as FQNEAQ (reference sequence).

The V and J genes are TRBV12-3 or TRBV12-4 and TRBJ2-1; 8 nucleotides line up with TRBD2. This CDR3 region has 11 residues. With 10 bases clipped from V and 7 bases from J, the junction kept 3 bases outside the gene matches. This chain's CDR3 is CATGGQNEQFF. The CDR3 DNA sequence: TGTGCCACGGGGGGGCAGAATGAGCAGTTCTTC.

The chain uses TRBV7-9 and TRBJ2-1; TRBD2 agrees at 8 bases. The V segment lost 2 bases and the J segment 7 bases; nucleotides outside the gene matches: 13. The CDR3 spans 17 residues. Germline loops: CDR1 SEHNR, CDR2 FQNEAQ (reference sequence). The CDR3 region has the DNA TGTGCCAGCAGCTTACCGCGGGGGGCTCAATCTAGAAATGAGCAGTTCTTC. This sequence encodes CASSLPRGAQSRNEQFF.

The V call is TRBV5-1, the J call TRBJ1-2; TRBD1 aligns across 9 bases. The J segment lost 2 bases and the V segment lost 4 bases, leaving 3 bases of the junction unmatched. The CDR3 sequence is 14 residues long. Germline values: CDR1 SGHRS, CDR2 YFSETQ. The CDR3 sequence is CASSAGQGNYGYTF. DNA for the CDR3: TGCGCCAGCAGCGCAGGACAGGGGAACTATGGCTACACCTTC.

This clone was observed a single time. This chain links TRBV12-5 with TRBJ2-1, with TRBD2 matching over 10 bases. Germline V gene sequence: CDR1 LGHNT, CDR2 FRNRAP. V trimming: 10 bases; J trimming: 0 bases; junction bases outside the gene matches: 15. The CDR3 has 18 amino acids. CDR3 in amino acids: CATVRASGGWSSYNEQFF. In DNA form, the CDR3 reads TGTGCTACCGTTAGGGCTAGCGGGGGATGGAGCTCCTACAATGAGCAGTTCTTC.

The chain employs TRBV6-6 and TRBJ2-3; possible D gene TRBD2, 6 bases. Trimming shortened V by 1 base and J by 3 bases, and 11 bases separated the two germline ends. The germline gives CDR1 MNHNY, CDR2 SVGAGI (reference sequence). This CDR3 is built from 15 residues. For the CDR3, the DNA is TGTGCCAGCAGTTACTTTCAGGGAGGTACAGATACGCAGTATTTT. Amino acids: CASSYFQGGTDTQYF.

The CDR3 loop is CASSWPVDGGTSYEQYF. The CDR3 DNA reads TGCGCCAGCAGCTGGCCCGTAGATGGCGGCACCTCCTACGAGCAGTACTTC. The rearrangement joins TRBV5-1 to TRBJ2-7, with no clear D. Trimming removed 3 bases from V and 0 bases from J, with 19 bases in between. The CDR3 sequence is 17 residues long. In germline, CDR1 is SGHRS, CDR2 YFSETQ.